This T cell receptor (beta chain) was obtained from a study of blood T cell repertoires in COVID-19. Background on the study: Acute and convalescent COVID-19 samples came from the United States, Italy and Spain. T cells, B-cell-depleted T cells, or PBMCs provided the cDNA or gDNA that served as material.

Under the authors' procedure: Reference gene primer amplification gave nucleated cell count estimates. Generated by immunoSEQ multiplex PCR, the TCRdb table keeps only in-frame clones and is missing some. The V and J calls and clone size are taken from that table; D and trimming were inferred from the DNA. The sample carries 150,000 to 200,000 clones, approximately 86% recorded once. The V gene lost 5 bases and the J gene lost 2 bases, with 13 bases spanning the gap. The CDR3 loop spans 14 amino acids. CDR1 and CDR2 from the germline V gene are GTSNPN and SVGIG (reference sequence). This TCR came from a man aged 18 to 29 with acute or convalescent COVID-19. The V call is TRBV30, the J call TRBJ1-3, with D perhaps TRBD1 (5 bases). Sequenced: peripheral blood. The DNA of the CDR3 is TGTGCCTGGCGTGAGGACATTCCTGGAAACACCATATATTTT. It specifies CAWREDIPGNTIYF.